The sequence of this T cell receptor (beta chain) was determined in a study of human T cells and chemical hapten exposure. Findings of the study overall: Relative to control repertoires, expanded TCRs gave rise to significantly more large CDR3 similarity clusters.

CDR3 length equals 14 residues. The germline V and J ends were trimmed by 1 base and 4 bases, with 11 bases remaining between them. Per the germline V gene, CDR1 is SGDLS and CDR2 is YYNGEE. Specified time point: patch test 1, 2 weeks after DPC sensitization. Described treatment: therapeutic diphenylcyclopropenone sensitization with weekly scalp DPC. This clonotype has ten or more counts. Its antigen is unknown. TCRdb reanalysed the RACE reads using MiXCR and keeps one entry per CDR3 protein. The table records approximately 400,000 distinct CDR3 sequences, 4.8% of them present only once. Sequencing used whole blood, obtained in connection with sensitization to the hapten diphenylcyclopropenone (DPC). The V gene is TRBV9, the J gene TRBJ1-1; TRBD1 might be the D (5 bases). The receptor was derived from a woman aged 45-65 years with alopecia areata. Some clones in this sample may be carry-over from other donors' samples. The CDR3 region is CASSVTGRLTEAFF. In DNA, the CDR3 is TGTGCCAGCAGCGTAACAGGACGGCTCACTGAAGCTTTCTTT.